This record concerns one TCR beta chain sequence. This sample is part of a study of blood T cell repertoires in COVID-19. On the study more broadly: Sites across the United States, Italy and Spain contributed samples from acute and convalescent COVID-19.

The protocol was immunoSEQ multiplex PCR, while the TCRdb copy is restricted to in-frame clones and leaves out a portion. The sample includes over 95,000 clones, roughly 84% of them seen just once. The sequence derives from a woman aged 65 to 85 who had recovered from COVID-19. Material: peripheral blood.

The CDR3 reads CASSLEAADTQYF. Here the CDR3 DNA reads TGTGCCAGCAGCTTAGAGGCGGCAGATACGCAGTATTTT. The chain carries TRBV11-2 and TRBJ2-3; D unresolved. V gave up 0 bases and J gave up 4 bases, with 5 bases separating them. CDR1 and CDR2 from the germline V gene are SGHAT and FQNNGV. This CDR3 is 13 amino acids long.